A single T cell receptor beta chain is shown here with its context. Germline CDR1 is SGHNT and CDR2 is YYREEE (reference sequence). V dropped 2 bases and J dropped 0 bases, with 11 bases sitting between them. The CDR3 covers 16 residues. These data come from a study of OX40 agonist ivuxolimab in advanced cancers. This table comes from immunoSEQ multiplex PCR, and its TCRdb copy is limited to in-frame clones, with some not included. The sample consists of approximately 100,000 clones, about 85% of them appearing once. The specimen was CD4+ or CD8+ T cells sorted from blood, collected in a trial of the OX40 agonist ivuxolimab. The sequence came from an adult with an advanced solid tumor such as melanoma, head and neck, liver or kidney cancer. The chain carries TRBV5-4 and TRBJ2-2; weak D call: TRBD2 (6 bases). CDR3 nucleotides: TGTGCCAGCAGCTTTCAGGCGGGACCGAACACCGGGGAGCTGTTTTTT. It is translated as CASSFQAGPNTGELFF.